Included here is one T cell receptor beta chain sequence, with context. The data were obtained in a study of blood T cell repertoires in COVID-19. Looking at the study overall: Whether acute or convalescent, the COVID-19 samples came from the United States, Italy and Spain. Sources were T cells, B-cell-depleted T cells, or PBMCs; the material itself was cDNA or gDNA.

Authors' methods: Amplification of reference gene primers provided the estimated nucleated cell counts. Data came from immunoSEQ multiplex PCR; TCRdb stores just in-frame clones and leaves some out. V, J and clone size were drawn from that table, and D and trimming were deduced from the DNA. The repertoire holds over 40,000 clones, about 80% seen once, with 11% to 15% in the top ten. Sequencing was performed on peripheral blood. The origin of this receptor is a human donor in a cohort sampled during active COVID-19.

As DNA, the CDR3 is TGCGCCAGCAGTTTTCAAGCGGGGGGGAGATACAATGAGCAGTTCTTC. Translation: CASSFQAGGRYNEQFF. The J gene is TRBJ2-1, the V gene TRBV4-1, with 10 bases matching TRBD2. This CDR3 contains 16 residues. CDR1 is MGHRA and CDR2 is YSYEKL in the germline V gene. Trimming took 6 bases from V and 4 from J; bases not matched to a gene: 9.